These T cell receptor beta chains were read from a single sample in a study of shared clonotypes between healthy human individuals. The data were produced by immunoSEQ multiplex PCR, yet TCRdb's version contains in-frame clones alone and is incomplete. Of roughly 2,300,000 clones in the sample, 92% were seen once. Sequencing used naive CD4+ T cells from PBMCs. The origin of the receptors is a man aged 18 to 35 in good health. Some clones in this sample may be carry-over from other donors' samples. Each CDR3 is given with its conserved first and last residue. Each record gives: D gene, clone size, CDR3 length, J gene, V gene, CDR3 DNA, CDR3 protein. A D gene is named only where the DNA matches it firmly. Only some rows state a clone size, as once, few, many or a class for expanded clones.

>.|.|15|TRBJ1-2|TRBV5-1
TGCGCCAGCAGCTTGGGAGGTCGAGGTGGTGATGGCTACACCTTC
CASSLGGRGGDGYTF
>TRBD2|.|16|TRBJ2-2|TRBV5-1
TGCGCCAGCAGCCGAAGCGGGAGTTGGGACACCGGGGAGCTGTTTTTT
CASSRSGSWDTGELFF
>.|.|16|TRBJ1-5|TRBV15
TGTGCCACCAGCAGAGCTCGACAGGTCCACAATCAGCCCCAGCATTTT
CATSRARQVHNQPQHF
>TRBD2|.|16|TRBJ2-1|TRBV5-4
TGTGCCAGCAGCTTGGCCAGCGGGACGTTCTACAATGAGCAGTTCTTC
CASSLASGTFYNEQFF
>.|.|17|TRBJ2-2|TRBV30
TGTGCCTGGAGAGCTTCCAGGCGGAAAGCGAACACCGGGGAGCTGTTTTTT
CAWRASRRKANTGELFF
>.|.|15|TRBJ2-3|TRBV4-1
TGCGCCAGCAGCCACCCGGACAGTCGAACAGATACGCAGTATTTT
CASSHPDSRTDTQYF
>TRBD1|.|12|TRBJ1-1|TRBV6-5
TGTGCCAGCAGCCGCGGACAGGGCGGAGCTTTCTTT
CASSRGQGGAFF
>TRBD2|.|16|TRBJ2-1|TRBV9
TGTGCCAGCAGCGTAGACGTGACTAGCTGGTATAATGAGCAGTTCTTC
CASSVDVTSWYNEQFF
>.|.|14|TRBJ2-5|TRBV5-1
TGCGCCAGCAGCTCGCTGGGGACGGAAGAGACCCAGTACTTC
CASSSLGTEETQYF
>.|.|15|TRBJ2-3|TRBV2
TGTGCCAGCAAGGTAGCGGAGATGGCCGCAGATACGCAGTATTTT
CASKVAEMAADTQYF
>.|once|15|TRBJ2-3|TRBV6-1
TGTGCCAGCAGTGTACAGCGTGGGAACACAGATACGCAGTATTTT
CASSVQRGNTDTQYF
>.|.|15|TRBJ1-2|TRBV19
TGTGCCAGTAGTAGCAGTCCTATGATGGACTATGGCTACACCTTC
CASSSSPMMDYGYTF
>TRBD1|.|13|TRBJ1-2|TRBV19
TGTGCCAGTAGGGACAGGGGGCAGAATGGCTACACCTTC
CASRDRGQNGYTF
>TRBD1|.|14|TRBJ1-1|TRBV9
TGTGCCAGCAGCATGACAGGGCGGGGGACTGAAGCTTTCTTT
CASSMTGRGTEAFF
>.|.|15|TRBJ2-7|TRBV7-9
TGTGCCAGCAGCTCCCGAGGACAGAAAAACTACGAGCAGTACTTC
CASSSRGQKNYEQYF
>.|once|15|TRBJ1-1|TRBV28
TGTGCCAGTAGAGGCACGTTTTCAGGGAACACTGAAGCTTTCTTT
CASRGTFSGNTEAFF
>TRBD1|.|14|TRBJ1-2|TRBV7-8
TGTGCCAGCAGCTTCGGACAGGGCCTTTATGGCTACACCTTC
CASSFGQGLYGYTF
>.|.|14|TRBJ1-3|TRBV6-5
TGTGCCAGCAGCCTAAACGGACGCCGAAACACCATATATTTT
CASSLNGRRNTIYF
>.|.|13|TRBJ1-1|TRBV6-1
TGTGCCAGCAGTGAAGGGACACGCACTGAAGCTTTCTTT
CASSEGTRTEAFF
>.|.|12|TRBJ2-5|TRBV19
TGTGCCAGTAGCAGGGGTCAAGAGACCCAGTACTTC
CASSRGQETQYF
>.|.|14|TRBJ1-5|TRBV7-2
TGTGCCAGCAGCTTAGGGGATCTCAATCAGCCCCAGCATTTT
CASSLGDLNQPQHF
>.|.|14|TRBJ2-7|TRBV6-6
TGTGCCAGCAGCGGTGAGGGTACGACCTACGAGCAGTACTTC
CASSGEGTTYEQYF
>.|once|13|TRBJ1-5|TRBV7-2
TGTGCCAGCAGCTTAGCCCAGGGTGGGCCCCAGCATTTT
CASSLAQGGPQHF
>TRBD1|.|14|TRBJ2-4|TRBV6-5
TGTGCCAGCAGTCGGACAGGTATAACCAACATTCAGTACTTC
CASSRTGITNIQYF
>.|.|12|TRBJ2-7|TRBV27
TGTGCCAGCAGTTCCAGGGTTGACGAGCAGTACTTC
CASSSRVDEQYF
>TRBD1|.|12|TRBJ1-2|TRBV6-5
TGTGCCAGCAGCAGACAGGGTTATGGCTACACCTTC
CASSRQGYGYTF
>.|.|15|TRBJ2-3|TRBV15
TGTGCCACCAGCAGAGAAGTGGCGGCCCCAGATACGCAGTATTTT
CATSREVAAPDTQYF
>.|.|16|TRBJ2-5|TRBV15
TGTGCCACCAGCAGAGGTATTAGTCCTTCTAAAGAGACCCAGTACTTC
CATSRGISPSKETQYF
>.|.|12|TRBJ1-4|TRBV14
TGTGCCAGCAGTCCAACCTCCCGGATCCTGTTTTTT
CASSPTSRILFF